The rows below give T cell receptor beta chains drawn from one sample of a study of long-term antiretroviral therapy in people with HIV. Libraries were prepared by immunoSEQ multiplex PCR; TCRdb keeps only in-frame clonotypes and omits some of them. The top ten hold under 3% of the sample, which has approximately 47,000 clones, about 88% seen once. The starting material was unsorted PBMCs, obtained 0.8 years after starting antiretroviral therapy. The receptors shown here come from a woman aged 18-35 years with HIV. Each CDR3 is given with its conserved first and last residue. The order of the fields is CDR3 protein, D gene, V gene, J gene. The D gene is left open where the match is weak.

CDR3: CASSFRASAVEQYF
D: NA
V: TRBV5-8
J: TRBJ2-7

CDR3: CASTPSARTAGNTIYF
D: NA
V: TRBV5-1
J: TRBJ1-3

CDR3: CASSNILGEIWQPQHF
D: NA
V: TRBV21-1
J: TRBJ1-5

CDR3: CASSRTDSSSNQPQHF
D: NA
V: TRBV4-2
J: TRBJ1-5

CDR3: CATFTGAGELFF
D: NA
V: TRBV6-5
J: TRBJ2-2

CDR3: CASRTSGSGNEQFF
D: TRBD2
V: TRBV27
J: TRBJ2-1

CDR3: CASSKGPGQGLETQYF
D: TRBD1
V: TRBV19
J: TRBJ2-5

CDR3: CATSRPGANNEQFF
D: NA
V: TRBV15
J: TRBJ2-1

CDR3: CASTPGMASGSHTQYF
D: TRBD2
V: TRBV4-1
J: TRBJ2-3

CDR3: CASSMGAPDTQYF
D: NA
V: TRBV19
J: TRBJ2-3

CDR3: CASSFPGPARGTQYF
D: NA
V: TRBV27
J: TRBJ2-3

CDR3: CASSIPQGAGNTIYF
D: NA
V: TRBV19
J: TRBJ1-3

CDR3: CASSFSRLAGVGDTQYF
D: TRBD2
V: TRBV27
J: TRBJ2-3

CDR3: CASSQVQGGLSTNEKLFF
D: TRBD1
V: TRBV4-1
J: TRBJ1-4

CDR3: CASSLGDPYEQYF
D: NA
V: TRBV5-5
J: TRBJ2-7

CDR3: CASSVGQGDSGANVLTF
D: TRBD1
V: TRBV5-1
J: TRBJ2-6

CDR3: CASSFPTRGRIDSGYTF
D: NA
V: TRBV28
J: TRBJ1-2

CDR3: CASSPALGLAYEQYF
D: NA
V: TRBV7-9
J: TRBJ2-7

CDR3: CSVLTSGPNEQYF
D: TRBD2
V: TRBV29-1
J: TRBJ2-7

CDR3: CASSFPKGQIYEQYF
D: TRBD1
V: TRBV28
J: TRBJ2-7

CDR3: CASSLEGDSNNYGYTF
D: NA
V: TRBV5-1
J: TRBJ1-2

CDR3: CASSFTDSYQPQHF
D: NA
V: TRBV7-2
J: TRBJ1-5

CDR3: CASSGLYEQYF
D: NA
V: TRBV25-1
J: TRBJ2-7